This TCR beta chain emerged from a study of blood T cell repertoires in COVID-19. For the study at large: Spain, Italy and the United States supplied samples that represented acute and convalescent COVID-19.

The count of this clone is one. Germline V lookup: CDR1 SGHRS, CDR2 YFSETQ. V was trimmed by 0 bases and J by 2 bases, leaving 10 bases between them. The CDR3 loop spans 15 amino acids. Methods used by the authors: Amplifying reference gene primers gave estimates of nucleated cell counts. The assay was immunoSEQ multiplex PCR, and TCRdb's table has in-frame clones only and misses some. D and trimming were read from the DNA, whereas the V and J calls and clone size are those reported in that table. Altogether approximately 170,000 clones are present, about 86% being singletons, with the ten largest covering roughly 8.7%.

Sequencing was performed on peripheral blood. This TCR derives from a man aged 50 to 59 with active or convalescent COVID-19. This chain uses TRBV5-1 with TRBJ2-3; D possibly corresponds to TRBD2 (6 bases). The CDR3 sequence is CASSLDSGYTDTQYF. The CDR3 nucleotides read TGCGCCAGCAGCTTGGATAGCGGATACACAGATACGCAGTATTTT.